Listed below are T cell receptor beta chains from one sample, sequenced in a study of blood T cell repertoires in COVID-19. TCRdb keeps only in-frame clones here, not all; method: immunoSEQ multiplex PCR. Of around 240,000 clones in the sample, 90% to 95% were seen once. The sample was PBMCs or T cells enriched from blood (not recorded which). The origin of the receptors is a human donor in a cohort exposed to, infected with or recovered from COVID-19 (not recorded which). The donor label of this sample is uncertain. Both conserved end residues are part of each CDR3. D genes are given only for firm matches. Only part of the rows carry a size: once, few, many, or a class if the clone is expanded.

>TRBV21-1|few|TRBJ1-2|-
CASSMGQGANYGYTF
TGTGCCAGCAGCATGGGACAGGGGGCCAACTATGGCTACACCTTC
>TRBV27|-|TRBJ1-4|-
CASSRDRSNEKLFF
TGTGCCAGCAGCCGCGACAGGAGTAATGAAAAACTGTTTTTT
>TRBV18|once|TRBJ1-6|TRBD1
CASSPLFDRGNSPLHF
TGTGCCAGCTCACCCTTATTCGACAGGGGAAATTCACCCCTCCACTTT
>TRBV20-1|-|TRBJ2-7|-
CSARGTNEQYF
TGCAGTGCTAGGGGGACAAACGAGCAGTACTTC
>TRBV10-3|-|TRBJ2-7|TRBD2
CASIAGDKRYEQYF
TGTGCCAGCATAGCGGGGGACAAAAGATACGAGCAGTACTTC
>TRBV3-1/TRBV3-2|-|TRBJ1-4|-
CASSQATGTGEKLFF
TGTGCCAGCAGCCAAGCTACAGGGACGGGTGAAAAACTGTTTTTT
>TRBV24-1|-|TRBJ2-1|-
CATSDSGVRHEQFF
TGTGCCACCAGTGACTCCGGGGTAAGGCATGAGCAGTTCTTC
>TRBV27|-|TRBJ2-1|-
CASSRSHVDEQFF
TGTGCCAGCAGCCGGTCTCACGTCGATGAGCAGTTCTTC
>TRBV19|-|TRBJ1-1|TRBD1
CASRSRGPSNAEAFF
TGTGCCAGTAGAAGCAGGGGGCCCAGTAACGCTGAAGCTTTCTTT
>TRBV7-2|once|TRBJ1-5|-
CASSPHQGNQPQHF
TGTGCCAGCAGCCCGCATCAGGGCAATCAGCCCCAGCATTTT
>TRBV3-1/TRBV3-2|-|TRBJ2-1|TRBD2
CASSQGERGYNEQFF
TGTGCCAGCAGCCAAGGGGAGCGGGGTTACAATGAGCAGTTCTTC
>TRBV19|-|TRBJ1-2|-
CASSARGQRTNYGYTF
TGTGCCAGTAGTGCCCGGGGTCAACGTACTAACTATGGCTACACCTTC
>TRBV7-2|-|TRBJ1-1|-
CASSLVGTVAGKNTEAFF
TGTGCCAGCAGCTTAGTTGGGACTGTGGCAGGGAAGAACACTGAAGCTTTCTTT
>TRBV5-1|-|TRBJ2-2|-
CASSLDQGSGELFF
TGCGCCAGCAGCTTGGACCAGGGGAGCGGGGAGCTGTTTTTT
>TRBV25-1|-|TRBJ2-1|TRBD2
CASSVPGGGSYNEQFF
TGTGCCAGCAGTGTCCCCGGGGGGGGCTCATACAATGAGCAGTTCTTC
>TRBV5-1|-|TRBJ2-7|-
CASSFNGQTYEQYF
TGCGCCAGCAGCTTCAATGGACAGACCTACGAGCAGTACTTC
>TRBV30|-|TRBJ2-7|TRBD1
CAWRFRTGTYEQYF
TGTGCCTGGAGGTTTCGGACAGGAACTTACGAGCAGTACTTC
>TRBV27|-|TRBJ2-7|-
CASSLSTGWEQYF
TGTGCCAGCAGTTTATCAACAGGCTGGGAGCAGTACTTC
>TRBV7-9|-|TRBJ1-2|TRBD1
CASSEGQGAFNYGYTF
TGTGCCAGCAGCGAGGGACAGGGGGCCTTTAACTATGGCTACACCTTC
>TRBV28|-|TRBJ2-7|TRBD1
CASSLQGASSYEQYF
TGTGCCAGCAGTCTGCAGGGGGCAAGCTCCTACGAGCAGTACTTC
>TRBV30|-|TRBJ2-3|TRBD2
CAWSGGLAGSTDTQYF
TGTGCCTGGAGTGGAGGACTAGCGGGGAGCACAGATACGCAGTATTTT
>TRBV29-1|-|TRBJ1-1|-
CSAAAAMNTEAFF
TGCAGCGCTGCCGCGGCCATGAACACTGAAGCTTTCTTT
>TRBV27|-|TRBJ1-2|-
CASSSTGSYGYTF
TGTGCCAGCAGTTCAACAGGATCCTATGGCTACACCTTC
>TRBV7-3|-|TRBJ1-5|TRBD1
CASSLDRGGNQPQHF
TGTGCCAGCAGCTTAGACAGGGGAGGCAATCAGCCCCAGCATTTT
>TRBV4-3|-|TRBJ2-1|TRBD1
CASSQRQGNDEQFF
TGCGCCAGCAGCCAAAGACAGGGTAATGATGAGCAGTTCTTC
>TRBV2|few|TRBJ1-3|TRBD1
CASRDGQATGNTIYF
TGTGCCAGCAGGGACGGACAGGCGACTGGAAACACCATATATTTT
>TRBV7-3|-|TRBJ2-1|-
CASSLGGANNEQFF
TGTGCCAGCAGCTTAGGAGGGGCCAACAATGAGCAGTTCTTC
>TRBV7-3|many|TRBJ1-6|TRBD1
CASSLSTGVGSPLHF
TGTGCCAGCAGCTTATCGACAGGGGTGGGATCACCCCTCCACTTT
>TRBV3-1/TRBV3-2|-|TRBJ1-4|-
CASSQDVDSLGKLFF
TGTGCCAGCAGCCAAGATGTGGACAGCCTGGGCAAACTGTTTTTT
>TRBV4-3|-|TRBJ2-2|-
CASSQEAGGRNTGELFF
TGCGCCAGCAGCCAAGAAGCCGGTGGGCGGAACACCGGGGAGCTGTTTTTT
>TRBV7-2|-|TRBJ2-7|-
CASSSPVGGGKISYEQYF
TGTGCCAGCAGCTCCCCGGTGGGTGGGGGGAAAATTTCTTACGAGCAGTACTTC
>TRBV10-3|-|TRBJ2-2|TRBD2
CAIGGDGTGELFF
TGTGCCATCGGGGGGGACGGAACCGGGGAGCTGTTTTTT
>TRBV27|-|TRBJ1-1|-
CASSPRGNTEAFF
TGTGCCAGCAGCCCCAGAGGGAACACTGAAGCTTTCTTT
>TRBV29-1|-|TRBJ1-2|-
CSVVSSEGYGYTF
TGCAGCGTTGTTTCCAGCGAAGGCTATGGCTACACCTTC
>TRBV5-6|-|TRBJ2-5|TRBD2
CASSLGSGGFETQYF
TGTGCCAGCAGCTTAGGTAGCGGGGGGTTTGAGACCCAGTACTTC
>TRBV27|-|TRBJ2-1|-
CASSPSRGGPSNNEQFF
TGTGCCAGCAGTCCCTCCCGCGGGGGCCCTTCCAACAATGAGCAGTTCTTC
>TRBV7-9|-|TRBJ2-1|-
CASSLTSAYNEQFF
TGTGCCAGCAGCCTAACGTCGGCCTACAATGAGCAGTTCTTC
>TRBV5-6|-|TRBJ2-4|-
CASSSPGEGVTKNIQYF
TGTGCCAGCAGCTCACCCGGGGAGGGGGTGACCAAAAACATTCAGTACTTC
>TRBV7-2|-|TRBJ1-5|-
CASSLERGNQPQHF
TGTGCCAGCAGCTTAGAACGGGGGAATCAGCCCCAGCATTTT
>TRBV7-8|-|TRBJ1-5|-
CASSPGNANQPQHF
TGTGCCAGCAGTCCAGGGAATGCCAATCAGCCCCAGCATTTT
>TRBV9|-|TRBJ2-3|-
CASSVSTQVPNLLADTQYF
TGTGCCAGCAGCGTATCCACCCAGGTCCCAAACCTTCTGGCAGATACGCAGTATTTT
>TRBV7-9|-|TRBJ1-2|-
CASSLGQGRTNYGYTF
TGTGCCAGCAGCTTAGGGCAAGGGAGGACTAACTATGGCTACACCTTC
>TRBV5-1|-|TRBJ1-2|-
CASSLDRSVGYTF
TGCGCCAGCAGCTTGGACAGGTCCGTAGGCTACACCTTC
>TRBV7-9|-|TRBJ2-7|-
CASSLGHRSYEQYF
TGTGCCAGCAGCTTAGGGCACCGCTCCTACGAGCAGTACTTC
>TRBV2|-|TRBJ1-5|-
CASSEGREQPQHF
TGTGCCAGCAGTGAGGGGCGAGAGCAGCCCCAGCATTTT
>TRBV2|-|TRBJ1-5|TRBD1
CASSDLQGANQPQHF
TGTGCCAGCAGTGACCTACAGGGGGCAAATCAGCCCCAGCATTTT
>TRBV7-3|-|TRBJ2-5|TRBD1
CASSGGTGRVETQYF
TGTGCCAGCAGCGGAGGGACAGGGAGGGTGGAGACCCAGTACTTC
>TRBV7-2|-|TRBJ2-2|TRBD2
CASSLGTSSTGELFF
TGTGCCAGCAGCTTAGGGACTAGCAGTACCGGGGAGCTGTTTTTT
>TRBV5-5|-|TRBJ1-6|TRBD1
CATNRGSDSPLHF
TGTGCCACCAACAGGGGAAGTGATTCACCCCTCCACTTT
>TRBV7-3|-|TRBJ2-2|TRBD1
CASSPGYRTGDTGELFF
TGTGCCAGCAGCCCAGGCTACCGGACAGGGGACACCGGGGAGCTGTTTTTT
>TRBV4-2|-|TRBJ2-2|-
CASSQGTDNTGELFF
TGTGCCAGCAGCCAAGGGACTGATAACACCGGGGAGCTGTTTTTT
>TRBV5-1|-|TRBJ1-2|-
CASSVNRDNGYTF
TGCGCCAGCAGCGTCAACAGGGATAATGGCTACACCTTC
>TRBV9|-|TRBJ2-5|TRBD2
CASSVGTASAGLQETQYF
TGTGCCAGCAGCGTAGGAACGGCGTCAGCGGGGCTACAAGAGACCCAGTACTTC
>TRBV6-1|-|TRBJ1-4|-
CASSDSPPGLSNEKLFF
TGTGCCAGCAGTGATTCTCCTCCGGGACTCTCTAATGAAAAACTGTTTTTT